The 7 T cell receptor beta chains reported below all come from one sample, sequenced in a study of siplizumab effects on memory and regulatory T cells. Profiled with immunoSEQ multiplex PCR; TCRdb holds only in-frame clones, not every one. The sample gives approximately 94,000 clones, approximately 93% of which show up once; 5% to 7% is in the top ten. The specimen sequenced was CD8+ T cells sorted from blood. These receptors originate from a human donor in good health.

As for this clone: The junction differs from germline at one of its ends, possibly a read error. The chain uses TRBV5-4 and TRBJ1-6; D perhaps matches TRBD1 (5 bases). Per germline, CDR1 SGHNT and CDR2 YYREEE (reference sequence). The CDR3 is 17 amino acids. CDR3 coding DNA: TGCGCCAGCAGCCAAGAATGGGGACGAGGGAGTAATTCACCCCTCCACTTT. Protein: CASSQEWGRGSNSPLHF.

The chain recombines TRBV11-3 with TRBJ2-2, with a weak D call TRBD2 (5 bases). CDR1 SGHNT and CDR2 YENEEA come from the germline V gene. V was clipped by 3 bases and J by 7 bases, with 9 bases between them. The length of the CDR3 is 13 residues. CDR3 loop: CASSFGVGGELFF. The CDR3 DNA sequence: TGTGCCAGCAGCTTCGGGGTCGGCGGGGAGCTGTTTTTT.

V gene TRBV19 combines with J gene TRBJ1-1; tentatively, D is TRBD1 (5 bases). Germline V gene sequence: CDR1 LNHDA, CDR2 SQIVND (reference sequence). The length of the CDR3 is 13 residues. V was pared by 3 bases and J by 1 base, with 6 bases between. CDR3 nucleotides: TGTGCCAGTAGTATTACAGGGAACACTGAAGCTTTCTTT. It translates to CASSITGNTEAFF.

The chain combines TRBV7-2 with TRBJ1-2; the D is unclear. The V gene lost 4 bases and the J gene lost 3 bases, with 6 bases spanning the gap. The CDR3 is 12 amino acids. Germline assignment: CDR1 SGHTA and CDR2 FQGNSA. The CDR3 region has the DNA TGTGCCAGCAGCTCCGTCCACTATGGCTACACCTTC. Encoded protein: CASSSVHYGYTF.

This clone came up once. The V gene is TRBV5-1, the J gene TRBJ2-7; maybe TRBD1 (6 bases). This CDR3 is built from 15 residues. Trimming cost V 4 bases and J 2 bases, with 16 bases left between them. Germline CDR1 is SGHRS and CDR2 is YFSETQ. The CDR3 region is CASSTGQTKTYEQYF. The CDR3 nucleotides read TGCGCCAGCAGCACCGGACAGACTAAAACCTACGAGCAGTACTTC.

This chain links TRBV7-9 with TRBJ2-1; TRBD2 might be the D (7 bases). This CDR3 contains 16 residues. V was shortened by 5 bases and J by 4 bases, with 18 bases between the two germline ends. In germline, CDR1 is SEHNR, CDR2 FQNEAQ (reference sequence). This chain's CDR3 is CASSPPVGGPYNEQFF. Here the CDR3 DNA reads TGTGCCAGCAGCCCTCCGGTGGGGGGGCCATACAATGAGCAGTTCTTC.

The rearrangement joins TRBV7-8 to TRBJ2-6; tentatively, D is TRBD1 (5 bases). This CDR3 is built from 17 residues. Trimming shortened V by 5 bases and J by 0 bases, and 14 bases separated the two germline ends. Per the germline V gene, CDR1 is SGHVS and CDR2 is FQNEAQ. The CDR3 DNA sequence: TGTGCCAGCAGCCCGGCCAGGGTTAGCTCTGGGGCCAACGTCCTGACTTTC. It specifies CASSPARVSSGANVLTF.